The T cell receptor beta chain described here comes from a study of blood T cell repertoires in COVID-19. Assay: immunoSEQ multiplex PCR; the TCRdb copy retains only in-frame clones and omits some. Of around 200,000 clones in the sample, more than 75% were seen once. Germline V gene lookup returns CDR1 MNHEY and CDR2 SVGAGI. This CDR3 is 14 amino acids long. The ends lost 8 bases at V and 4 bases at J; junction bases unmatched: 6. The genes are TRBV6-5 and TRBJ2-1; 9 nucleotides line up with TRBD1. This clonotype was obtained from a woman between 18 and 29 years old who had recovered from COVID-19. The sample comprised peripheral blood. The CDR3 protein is CASGRTGAYNEQFF. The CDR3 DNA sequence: TGTGCCAGCGGACGGACAGGGGCATACAATGAGCAGTTCTTC.